A single sample is the source of the 27 T cell receptor beta chains below, sequenced in a study of blood T cell repertoires in COVID-19. TCRdb keeps only in-frame clones here, not all; method: immunoSEQ multiplex PCR. The sample includes tens of thousands of clones, roughly 88% of them seen just once. The sample taken for sequencing was peripheral blood. All receptors derive from a woman of 80 years or more with acute or convalescent COVID-19.

The chain employs TRBV19 and TRBJ1-5; D is perhaps TRBD1 (5 bases). The V and J ends lost 4 bases and 6 bases respectively, with 10 bases between them. Germline V gives CDR1 LNHDA, CDR2 SQIVND (reference sequence). The CDR3 is 13 amino acids. The CDR3: CASSSTRGQPQHF. CDR3 nucleotides: TGTGCCAGTAGTAGTACAAGGGGTCAGCCCCAGCATTTT.

The chain uses TRBV5-1 and TRBJ2-5; TRBD1 agrees at 11 bases. The germline V gene encodes CDR1 SGHRS and CDR2 YFSETQ. V trimming: 0 bases; J trimming: 6 bases; junction bases outside the gene matches: 7. The CDR3 length is 16 residues. CDR3: CASSLGAGTGGKTQYF. In nucleotides, the CDR3 is TGCGCCAGCAGCTTGGGTGCCGGGACAGGGGGAAAGACCCAGTACTTC.

The table lists this clone with a few counts. J is TRBJ1-5 and V is TRBV9; no clear D. V lost 4 bases, J lost 1 base, and 9 bases lay in between. This CDR3 has 14 amino acids. Germline loops: CDR1 SGDLS, CDR2 YYNGEE. CDR3 in amino acids: CASSTGLSNQPQHF. The CDR3, as DNA: TGTGCCAGCAGCACTGGACTCAGCAATCAGCCCCAGCATTTT.

The genes are TRBV11-2 and TRBJ2-7; D is perhaps TRBD2 (5 bases). V was clipped by 1 base and J by 0 bases, with 7 bases between them. The CDR3 consists of 14 residues. CDR1 is SGHAT and CDR2 is FQNNGV in the germline V gene. CDR3 in DNA: TGTGCCAGCAGCTTAGGGCTAGCCTCCTACGAGCAGTACTTC. It translates to CASSLGLASYEQYF.

The table lists this clone with a count of one. The chain carries TRBV6-7 and TRBJ1-2, with D unclear. TRBV6-7 has ORF status, its function being uncertain. V was cut by 2 bases and J by 1 base, with 8 bases left in between. The CDR3 length is 14 residues. CDR3 in DNA: TGTGCCAGCAGTTACGTCAGTATTAACTATGGCTACACCTTC. Amino acid sequence: CASSYVSINYGYTF.

The chain employs TRBV14 and TRBJ1-2; perhaps TRBD1 as D (6 bases). Germline-derived CDR1 and CDR2 are SGHDN and FVKESK. The germline V and J ends were trimmed by 4 bases and 8 bases, with 20 bases remaining between them. The length of the CDR3 is 15 residues. The CDR3 coding sequence is TGTGCCAGCAGCCCCCAGTTTGGTGCCCAGGGGGGCTACACCTTC. Its translation: CASSPQFGAQGGYTF.

The chain carries TRBV19 and TRBJ1-2; no definite D call. Germline CDR1 LNHDA, CDR2 SQIVND (reference sequence). This CDR3 comprises 13 residues. V dropped 2 bases and J dropped 8 bases, with 12 bases sitting between them. The CDR3: CASSILRGQGYTF. CDR3 in DNA: TGTGCCAGTAGTATACTTCGCGGGCAGGGCTACACCTTC.

The chain recombines TRBV10-3 with TRBJ2-5, with a possible D match to TRBD2 (5 bases). V was trimmed by 0 bases and J by 0 bases, leaving 11 bases between them. Germline lookup yields CDR1 ENHRY and CDR2 SYGVKD. This CDR3 spans 16 amino acids. CDR3: CAISESADGNQETQYF. As DNA, the CDR3 is TGTGCCATCAGTGAGTCAGCGGATGGGAACCAAGAGACCCAGTACTTC.

The chain recombines TRBV7-3 with TRBJ2-1; D perhaps matches TRBD2 (5 bases). V lost 5 bases and J 2 bases, leaving 16 bases between the germline ends. The CDR3 has 16 residues. Germline V lookup: CDR1 SGHTA, CDR2 FQGTGA. CDR3 loop: CASSPAEAITYNEQFF. CDR3 DNA sequence: TGTGCCAGCAGCCCCGCGGAGGCGATCACCTACAATGAGCAGTTCTTC.

This chain connects TRBV28 to TRBJ1-5, with D perhaps matching TRBD1 (5 bases). V lost 2 bases to trimming and J lost 1 base, with 9 bases between them. Germline V CDR1 and CDR2: MDHEN, SYDVKM. The CDR3 loop spans 15 amino acids. The CDR3 coding sequence is TGTGCCAGCAGTTTAGCGGGGCACAGCAATCAGCCCCAGCATTTT. This encodes CASSLAGHSNQPQHF.

V and J are TRBV28 and TRBJ1-1, with D unresolved. The CDR3 is 14 amino acids. V was clipped by 7 bases and J by 1 base, with 13 bases between them. Germline V lookup: CDR1 MDHEN, CDR2 SYDVKM. The CDR3 sequence is CASMSGGENTEAFF. The CDR3, as DNA: TGTGCCAGCATGTCAGGAGGAGAGAACACTGAAGCTTTCTTT.

The chain carries TRBV28 and TRBJ1-1, with D possibly matching TRBD1 (5 bases). There are 15 residues in the CDR3. The V and J ends lost 2 bases and 11 bases respectively, with 21 bases between them. Per germline, CDR1 MDHEN and CDR2 SYDVKM. This CDR3 reads CASSLSGQGMLMAFF. CDR3 nucleotide sequence: TGTGCCAGCAGTTTAAGTGGGCAGGGAATGCTTATGGCTTTCTTT.

The gene calls are TRBV11-3 and TRBJ1-6; D gene unclear. Trimming left V 0 bases short and J 10 bases short, with 10 bases between. The length of the CDR3 is 14 residues. Germline CDR1 reads SGHNT; CDR2 reads YENEEA. The CDR3 sequence is CASSLDPYGSPLHF. The CDR3, as DNA: TGTGCCAGCAGCTTAGACCCATACGGGTCACCCCTCCACTTT.

The rearrangement joins TRBV7-9 to TRBJ1-2, with D unresolved. The germline CDR1 and CDR2 sequences are SEHNR and FQNEAQ (reference sequence). V lost 5 bases and J 4 bases, leaving 11 bases between the germline ends. The CDR3 is made up of 13 amino acids. The CDR3 region has the DNA TGTGCCAGCAGCCTTGACCGGGTCTATGGCTACACCTTC. Translated, it gives CASSLDRVYGYTF.

This sequence joins TRBV11-2 and TRBJ1-1; D uncertain. The CDR3 covers 13 residues. V was cut by 3 bases and J by 1 base, with 6 bases left in between. Germline lookup yields CDR1 SGHAT and CDR2 FQNNGV. The CDR3 region is CASSLHGNTEAFF. The CDR3 coding sequence is TGTGCCAGCAGCTTGCACGGGAACACTGAAGCTTTCTTT. Variable domain in full (rest from reference TRBV11-2 and TRBJ1-1): EAGVAQSPRYKIIEKRQSVAFWCNPISGHATLYWYQQILGQGPKLLIQFQNNGVVDDSQLPKDRFSAERLKGVDSTLKIQPAKLEDSAVYLCASSLHGNTEAFFGQGTRLTVV.

This sequence joins TRBV9 and TRBJ1-3; D not resolved. V was cut by 0 bases and J by 2 bases, with 12 bases left in between. The CDR3 extends over 16 amino acids. Germline V lookup: CDR1 SGDLS, CDR2 YYNGEE. The CDR3 coding sequence is TGTGCCAGCAGCGTAGACGGCCTCGGAGCTGGAAACACCATATATTTT. This codes for CASSVDGLGAGNTIYF.

This clone was observed a single time. This sequence joins TRBV7-3 and TRBJ1-1, with D perhaps TRBD1 (5 bases). V lost 2 bases and J 1 base, leaving 5 bases between the germline ends. The CDR3 totals 13 residues. Germline CDR1 and CDR2: SGHTA and FQGTGA. The CDR3 loop is CASSLGANTEAFF. The CDR3 DNA reads TGTGCCAGCAGCTTAGGGGCGAACACTGAAGCTTTCTTT.

The count of this clone is one. The V call is TRBV19, the J call TRBJ2-7; unclear D gene. Germline lookup yields CDR1 LNHDA and CDR2 SQIVND (reference sequence). The CDR3 is 13 residues long. The V end was cut by 3 bases, the J end by 3 bases, with 9 bases between. The CDR3 is CASSISRDYEQYF. CDR3 sequence (DNA): TGTGCCAGTAGTATTAGCAGAGACTACGAGCAGTACTTC. Based on the CDR3 plus reference TRBV19 and TRBJ2-7, the full variable domain is DGGITQSPKYLFRKEGQNVTLSCEQNLNHDAMYWYRQDPGQGLRLIYYSQIVNDFQKGDIAEGYSVSREKKESFPLTVTSAQKNPTAFYLCASSISRDYEQYFGPGTRLTVT.

The chain is built from TRBV18 and TRBJ2-2; D is perhaps TRBD1 (5 bases). V was trimmed by 6 bases and J by 2 bases, leaving 10 bases between them. The CDR3 is 14 residues long. Germline CDR1 reads KGHSH; CDR2 reads LQKENI. The CDR3 DNA follows: TGTGCCAGCTCCCAGGGCCCTAACACCGGGGAGCTGTTTTTT. It codes for CASSQGPNTGELFF.

The chain has TRBV7-3 and TRBJ1-1; possible D gene TRBD1, 6 bases. Germline V gives CDR1 SGHTA, CDR2 FQGTGA. V dropped 3 bases and J dropped 12 bases, with 17 bases sitting between them. The CDR3 loop spans 13 amino acids. CDR3 protein: CASSLDPGTPTFF. As DNA, the CDR3 is TGTGCCAGCAGCTTGGATCCCGGGACACCAACTTTCTTT.

This clone was counted a single time. The V gene is TRBV30, the J gene TRBJ1-6, with D maybe TRBD1 (5 bases). Germline V CDR1 and CDR2: GTSNPN, SVGIG (reference sequence). The CDR3 is 12 amino acids. Trimming took off 2 bases at V and 10 bases at J, with 9 bases between the two ends. CDR3 sequence reads: CAWSIRVSPLHF. The CDR3 region has the DNA TGTGCCTGGAGTATCAGGGTCTCACCCCTCCACTTT.

This chain links TRBV11-3 with TRBJ2-1; D perhaps matches TRBD2 (7 bases). The CDR3 is 14 amino acids. CDR1 is SGHNT, CDR2 YENEEA, per germline. The CDR3 bases are TGTGCATCGAAGGGGGGGGCCGGGTACAATGAGCAGTTCTTC. This translates into CASKGGAGYNEQFF.

The chain recombines TRBV30 with TRBJ1-5; 7 bases fit TRBD1. Unmatched junction bases numbered 2, after V lost 5 bases and J lost 1 base. Germline V gene lookup returns CDR1 GTSNPN and CDR2 SVGIG (reference sequence). This CDR3 has 13 residues. The CDR3 sequence is CAWAGGSNQPQHF. For the CDR3, the DNA is TGTGCCTGGGCAGGGGGAAGCAATCAGCCCCAGCATTTT.

The chain links TRBV11-2 to TRBJ2-7, with unresolved D. V was clipped by 0 bases and J by 3 bases, with 9 bases between them. This CDR3 region has 14 residues. Germline CDR1 reads SGHAT; CDR2 reads FQNNGV. The CDR3 coding sequence is TGTGCCAGCAGCTTAGACTTTTCCAGCTACGAGCAGTACTTC. Translating it yields CASSLDFSSYEQYF.

The chain carries TRBV15 and TRBJ1-3, with 11 bases matching TRBD1. V dropped 5 bases and J dropped 7; count of bases not matched to a gene: 4. Germline V gene data show CDR1 as LNHNV and CDR2 as YYDKDF (reference sequence). The CDR3 runs to 14 residues. In nucleotides, the CDR3 is TGTGCCACCAGCGCCCGGGACAGGGGGAACACCATATATTTT. This translates into CATSARDRGNTIYF.

The genes are TRBV5-1 and TRBJ2-3, with D perhaps TRBD1 (6 bases). The CDR3 has 14 residues. Trimming took off 4 bases at V and 2 bases at J, with 11 bases between the two ends. The germline V gene has CDR1 SGHRS and CDR2 YFSETQ. The CDR3 protein is CASSPGQTTDTQYF. The CDR3 DNA reads as TGCGCCAGCAGCCCAGGACAGACCACAGATACGCAGTATTTT.

This clone was detected a few times. This chain connects TRBV10-3 to TRBJ1-5; possible D gene TRBD1, 5 bases. Trimming took 1 base from V and 4 from J, leaving 5 bases between them. The CDR3 runs 13 residues. Germline V CDR1 and CDR2: ENHRY, SYGVKD. Written as DNA, the CDR3 is TGTGCCATCAGTGAGTACAGGAATCAGCCCCAGCATTTT. It yields the protein CAISEYRNQPQHF.